This TCR beta chain was profiled in a study of siplizumab effects on memory and regulatory T cells. Regarding the study as a whole: Mapping to unstimulated subsets was achieved for only a minor fraction of alloreactive clones. No naive or memory phenotype could be assigned to roughly 80-96% of proliferating clones. Suppressive capability of dividing Tregs from siplizumab cultures went unverified.

Turning to this clone: Its antigen is unidentified.

The CDR3 contains 13 residues. Germline V gene data show CDR1 as MRHNA and CDR2 as SNTAGT. V lost 3 bases and J lost 4, with 7 bases in between. The table came from immunoSEQ multiplex PCR; TCRdb's copy has only in-frame clones and leaves some out. The sample holds under 95,000 clones, 85% to 95% seen once. This receptor was identified in a human donor in good health. Sequenced sample: non-Treg CD4+ T cells sorted from blood. This chain connects TRBV6-4 to TRBJ1-5; the D is unclear. CDR3 in DNA: TGTGCCAGCAGTGAGGGATTTAATCAGCCCCAGCATTTT. Amino acid sequence: CASSEGFNQPQHF.